The clone carrying this TCR beta chain was counted only a few times. Its target is not known. Thyroid ultrasound and orbital computed tomography, with clinical symptoms and serum thyroxine and TRAb, informed diagnoses. The entry originates in a study of T cells in Graves' hyperthyroidism and ophthalmopathy. On the study more broadly: Once the initial diagnosis was made, peripheral blood was obtained before any treatment.

Points from the study as a whole: Ophthalmopathy prediction by the model preceded onset by a median approximately 6.9 months.

V dropped 3 bases and J dropped 5; count of bases not matched to a gene: 6. Per germline, CDR1 DFQATT and CDR2 SNEGSKA (reference sequence). CDR3 length: 15 amino acids. Amplification of TCR beta CDR3 regions was performed using RNA transcripts as template. Researchers ran a first-round RT-PCR on the TCR CDR3 using the HTBI primer set. MiXCR, applied by TCRdb to the multiplex PCR reads, yields one record per CDR3 protein. The table includes about 600,000 distinct CDR3 sequences, roughly 16% detected once. Sequenced sample: blood. This sequence was found in a woman aged 40 to 49 with Graves' ophthalmopathy. J is TRBJ2-2 and V is TRBV20-1; 10 nucleotides line up with TRBD2. The CDR3 DNA sequence: TGCAGTGCTAGTGCCAGCGGGAGGGAAACCGGGGAGCTGTTTTTT. Translating it yields CSASASGRETGELFF.